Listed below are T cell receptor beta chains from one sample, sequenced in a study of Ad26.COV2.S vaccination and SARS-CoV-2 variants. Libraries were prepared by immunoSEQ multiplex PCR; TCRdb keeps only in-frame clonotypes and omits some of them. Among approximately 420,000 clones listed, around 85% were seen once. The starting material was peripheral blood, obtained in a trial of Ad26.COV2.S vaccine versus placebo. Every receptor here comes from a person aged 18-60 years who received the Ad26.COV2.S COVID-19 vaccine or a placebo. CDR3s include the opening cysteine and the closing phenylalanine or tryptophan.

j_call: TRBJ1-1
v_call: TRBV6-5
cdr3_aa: CASSYRGRMNTEAFF

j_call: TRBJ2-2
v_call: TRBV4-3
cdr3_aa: CASSQAPTVSTGELFF

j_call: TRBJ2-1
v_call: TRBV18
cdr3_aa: CASSPNEGSNEQFF

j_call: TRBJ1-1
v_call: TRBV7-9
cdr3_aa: CASSLIGRINTEAFF

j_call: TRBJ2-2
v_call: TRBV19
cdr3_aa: CASSLTDRLNTGELFF

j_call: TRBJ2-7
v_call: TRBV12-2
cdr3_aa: CASRPGRGKSYEQYF

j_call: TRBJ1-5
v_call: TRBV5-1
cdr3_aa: CASSLGGVANQPQHF

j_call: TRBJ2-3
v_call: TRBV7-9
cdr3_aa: CASSFPGLGTDTQYF

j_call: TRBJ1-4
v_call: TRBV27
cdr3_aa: CASSLKGLTNEKLFF

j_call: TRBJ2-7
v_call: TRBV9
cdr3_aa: CASSVGGQGNSYEQYF

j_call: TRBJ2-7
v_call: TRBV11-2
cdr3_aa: CASSFRHQALSAYEQYF

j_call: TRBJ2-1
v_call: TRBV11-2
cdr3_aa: CASSQIAGVYNEQFF

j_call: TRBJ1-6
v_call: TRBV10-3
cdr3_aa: CAISEKGSLLHF

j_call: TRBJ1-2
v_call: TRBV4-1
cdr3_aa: CASSQVVRAIHYGYTF

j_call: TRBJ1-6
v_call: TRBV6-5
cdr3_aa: CASRPGPKYNSPLHF

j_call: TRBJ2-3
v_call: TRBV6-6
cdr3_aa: CASRITDTQYF

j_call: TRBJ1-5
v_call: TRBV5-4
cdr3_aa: CASSPGPNQPQHF

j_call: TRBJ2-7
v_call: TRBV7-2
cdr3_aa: CASSLESGLDAYEQYF

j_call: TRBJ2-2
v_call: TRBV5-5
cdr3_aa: CASSFQGGPGGTGELFF

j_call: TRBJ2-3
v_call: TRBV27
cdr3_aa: CASRLGGIASGDTQYF

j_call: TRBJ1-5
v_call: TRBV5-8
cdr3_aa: CASSDGLRSNQPQHF

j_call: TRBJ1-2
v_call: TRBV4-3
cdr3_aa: CASSQDYQGNHYGYTF

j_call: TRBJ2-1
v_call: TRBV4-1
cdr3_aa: CASSQEGRSYNEQFF

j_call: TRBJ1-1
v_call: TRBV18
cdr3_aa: CASSPRSGYLEAFF

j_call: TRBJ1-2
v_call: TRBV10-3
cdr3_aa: CATRTGAPNYGYTF

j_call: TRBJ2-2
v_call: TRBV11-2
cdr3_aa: CASSLDRIGTGELFF

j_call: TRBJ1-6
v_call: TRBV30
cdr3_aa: CAWSVWQGFSPLHF

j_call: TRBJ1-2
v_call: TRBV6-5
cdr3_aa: CAIERQSNYGYTF

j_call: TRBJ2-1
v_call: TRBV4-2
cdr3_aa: CASSQGHNEQFF